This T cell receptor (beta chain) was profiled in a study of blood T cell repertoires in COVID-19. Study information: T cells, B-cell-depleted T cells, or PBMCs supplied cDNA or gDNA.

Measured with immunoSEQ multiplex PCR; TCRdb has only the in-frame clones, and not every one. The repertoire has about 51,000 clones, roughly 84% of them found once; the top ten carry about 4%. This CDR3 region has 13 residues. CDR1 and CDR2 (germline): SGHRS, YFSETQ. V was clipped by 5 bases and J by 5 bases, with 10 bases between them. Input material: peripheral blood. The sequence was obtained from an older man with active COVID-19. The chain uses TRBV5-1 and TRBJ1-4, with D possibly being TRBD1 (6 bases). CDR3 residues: CASSVDRNEKLFF. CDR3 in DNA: TGCGCCAGCAGTGTTGACAGGAATGAAAAACTGTTTTTT.